This passage covers 12 T cell receptor beta chains from one sample sequenced in a study of blood T cell repertoires in COVID-19. TCRdb keeps only in-frame clones here, not all; method: immunoSEQ multiplex PCR. The sample includes fewer than 200,000 clones, 86% of them seen just once. Input material: peripheral blood. The receptor source for this set is a man between 65 and 85 years old with active or convalescent COVID-19.

The chain is built from TRBV5-3 and TRBJ1-1; unclear D gene. TRBV5-3 falls under the ORF class, with uncertain function. The V gene lost 4 bases and the J gene lost 10 bases, with 11 bases spanning the gap. CDR3 length: 11 amino acids. CDR3 amino acids: CARSLTVGAFF. The CDR3, as DNA: TGTGCCAGAAGCCTCACAGTTGGAGCTTTCTTT.

This chain connects TRBV28 to TRBJ1-3; D might be TRBD1 (5 bases). The germline gives CDR1 MDHEN, CDR2 SYDVKM. V was trimmed by 5 bases and J by 0 bases, leaving 14 bases between them. The CDR3 length is 16 residues. The CDR3 region is CASSPLDRYSGNTIYF. The CDR3 DNA sequence: TGTGCCAGCAGTCCTCTAGACAGATACTCTGGAAACACCATATATTTT. Full variable domain (remainder filled in from reference TRBV28 and TRBJ1-3): DVKVTQSSRYLVKRTGEKVFLECVQDMDHENMFWYRQDPGLGLRLIYFSYDVKMKEKGDIPEGYSVSREKKERFSLILESASTNQTSMYLCASSPLDRYSGNTIYFGEGSWLTVV.

V and J are TRBV28 and TRBJ1-1, with TRBD1 identical over 12 bases. This CDR3 has 16 residues. Trimming removed 6 bases from V and 4 bases from J; junction bases left unmatched: 9. Germline CDR1 MDHEN, CDR2 SYDVKM. The CDR3 protein is CASRTGTGGAVTEAFF. The DNA for the CDR3 is TGTGCCAGCAGGACCGGGACAGGGGGCGCGGTCACTGAAGCTTTCTTT.

The chain is built from TRBV7-9 and TRBJ1-2, with 7 bases fitting TRBD1. Per germline, CDR1 SEHNR and CDR2 FQNEAQ (reference sequence). Trimming at V came to 3 bases and at J to 4 bases, leaving 8 bases not matched to a gene. CDR3 size: 15 residues. CDR3 sequence (DNA): TGTGCCAGCAGCTTGGGGACAGTCGCATTCTATGGCTACACCTTC. Translated: CASSLGTVAFYGYTF.

J is TRBJ2-1 and V is TRBV6-2 or TRBV6-3; 8 bases map to TRBD1. The germline V gene has CDR1 MNHEY and CDR2 SVGEGT. The CDR3 spans 14 residues. V lost 5 bases to trimming and J lost 7 bases; unmatched junction nucleotides: 7. This CDR3 is CASSRGQVWNEQFF. The CDR3 DNA follows: TGTGCCAGCAGTAGGGGACAGGTGTGGAATGAGCAGTTCTTC.

This chain's CDR3 is CASPRGGANTEAFF. The CDR3 bases are TGTGCCAGCCCACGCGGGGGAGCGAACACTGAAGCTTTCTTT. V and J are TRBV6-6 and TRBJ1-1; D may be TRBD1 (5 bases). The CDR3 totals 14 residues. The germline CDR1 and CDR2 sequences are MNHNY and SVGAGI (reference sequence). V dropped 8 bases and J dropped 1 base, with 14 bases sitting between them.

V gene TRBV7-8 combines with J gene TRBJ1-3; TRBD1 matches 7 bases. From germline, CDR1 is SGHVS and CDR2 FQNEAQ. J gave up 0 bases and V 5 bases, and 4 bases lay outside the gene matches. This CDR3 spans 15 amino acids. This chain's CDR3 is CASSLDRASGNTIYF. In nucleotides, the CDR3 is TGTGCCAGCAGCCTTGACAGGGCCTCTGGAAACACCATATATTTT.

This chain joins TRBV12-3 or TRBV12-4 and TRBJ2-4; a possible D gene is TRBD2 (5 bases). CDR3 length equals 13 residues. The ends were cut back, 4 bases at V and 9 bases at J, with 13 bases in the middle. CDR3 residues: CASSSAGLGIQYF. The CDR3 DNA follows: TGTGCCAGCAGTTCGGCGGGCTTGGGCATTCAGTACTTC.

The V gene is TRBV7-3, the J gene TRBJ2-1; 9 bases line up with TRBD2. Per germline, CDR1 SGHTA and CDR2 FQGTGA. The CDR3 has 17 residues. Trimming at V came to 1 base and at J to 3 bases, leaving 7 bases not matched to a gene. CDR3 sequence (DNA): TGTGCCAGCAGCTTAAGCGGTAGCGGGAGAATCTACAATGAGCAGTTCTTC. Translation: CASSLSGSGRIYNEQFF.

This chain's CDR3 is CASSPRQTNQPQHF. The CDR3, as DNA: TGTGCCAGCTCACCCCGACAGACAAATCAGCCCCAGCATTTT. The rearrangement joins TRBV18 to TRBJ1-5; D might be TRBD1 (5 bases). V was trimmed by 3 bases and J by 4 bases, leaving 10 bases between them. The germline CDR1 and CDR2 sequences are KGHSH and LQKENI. This CDR3 is built from 14 residues.

This chain uses TRBV28 with TRBJ2-5; 9 bases match TRBD1. Germline V lookup: CDR1 MDHEN, CDR2 SYDVKM. Germline trimming cut 6 bases from V and 3 bases from J; bases unmatched to any gene: 5. The CDR3 runs to 14 residues. CDR3 coding DNA: TGTGCCAGCAGCAGGCGGGACAGGGAAGAGACCCAGTACTTC. Amino acids: CASSRRDREETQYF.

The chain uses TRBV6-2 or TRBV6-3 and TRBJ2-1, with 10 bases aligning to TRBD2. The germline CDR1 and CDR2 sequences are MNHEY and SVGEGT. V lost 2 bases to trimming and J lost 7 bases; unmatched junction nucleotides: 8. There are 16 residues in the CDR3. The CDR3 sequence: CASSYHPAGGENEQFF. The CDR3, as DNA: TGTGCCAGCAGTTACCATCCAGCGGGAGGGGAAAATGAGCAGTTCTTC.